These 17 T cell receptor beta chains came from one sample sequenced in a study of shared clonotypes between healthy human individuals. Only in-frame clones appear in the TCRdb table, and some are missing; sequencing was by immunoSEQ multiplex PCR. Of approximately 1,500,000 clones in the sample, around 97% were seen once. Sequencing was performed on naive CD4+ T cells sorted from blood. Subset meaning: CD45RA+ positively selected. The receptors stem from a man in his thirties or forties in good health.

The rearrangement links TRBV18 to TRBJ1-1; weak D call: TRBD1 (6 bases). V was cut by 4 bases and J by 1 base, with 7 bases left in between. The CDR3 spans 13 residues. Germline CDR1 and CDR2: KGHSH and LQKENI. This CDR3 is CASSRDTNTEAFF. Written as DNA, the CDR3 is TGTGCCAGCTCACGGGACACGAACACTGAAGCTTTCTTT.

The rearrangement joins TRBV28 to TRBJ2-5, with D possibly TRBD2 on 7 matching bases. This CDR3 is built from 13 residues. V was pared by 8 bases and J by 4 bases, with 14 bases between. Germline V lookup: CDR1 MDHEN, CDR2 SYDVKM. For the CDR3, the DNA is TGTGCCAGCTCGAGGGGGGGTCCAGAGACCCAGTACTTC. It translates to CASSRGGPETQYF.

This chain links TRBV5-1 with TRBJ2-1, with unresolved D. This CDR3 is 17 amino acids long. Trimming pared 2 bases from V and 5 bases from J, leaving 20 bases between. Per germline, CDR1 SGHRS and CDR2 YFSETQ. CDR3 loop: CASSLLMAGQLNNEQFF. The DNA of the CDR3 is TGCGCCAGCAGCTTATTAATGGCAGGCCAACTCAACAATGAGCAGTTCTTC.

The gene calls are TRBV19 and TRBJ2-2, with D possibly called TRBD1 or TRBD2 (5 bases each). Germline-derived CDR1 and CDR2 are LNHDA and SQIVND (reference sequence). This CDR3 region has 15 residues. V lost 6 bases, J lost 1 base, and 12 bases lay in between. The chain's CDR3 is CASRFGTLNTGELFF. CDR3 in DNA: TGTGCCAGTAGGTTTGGGACGCTGAACACCGGGGAGCTGTTTTTT.

This chain uses TRBV10-1 with TRBJ1-1; possibly TRBD1 for D (6 bases). Germline CDR1 and CDR2: WNHNN and SYGVQD (reference sequence). CDR3 length: 18 residues. Trimming pared 0 bases from V and 8 bases from J, leaving 25 bases between. CDR3 region: CASSESLRGHLAGGEAFF. The CDR3 nucleotides are TGCGCCAGCAGTGAGTCTCTCCGGGGCCATCTCGCGGGGGGCGAAGCTTTCTTT.

This clone was observed once. The V call is TRBV7-9, the J call TRBJ1-2; tentative D call: TRBD1 (5 bases). The germline V and J ends were trimmed by 5 bases and 4 bases, with 11 bases remaining between them. This CDR3 is 13 amino acids long. The germline CDR1 and CDR2 sequences are SEHNR and FQNEAQ (reference sequence). CDR3 residues: CASSPRQIYGYTF. CDR3 bases: TGTGCCAGCAGCCCCCGACAGATCTATGGCTACACCTTC. Filled out from reference TRBV7-9 and TRBJ1-2, the complete variable domain reads DTGVSQNPRHKITKRGQNVTFRCDPISEHNRLYWYRQTLGQGPEFLTYFQNEAQLEKSRLLSDRFSAERPKGSFSTLEIQRTEQGDSAMYLCASSPRQIYGYTFGSGTRLTVV.

This rearrangement joins TRBV6-1 to TRBJ2-7, with D tentatively TRBD1 (5 bases). The CDR3 length is 13 residues. The V end lost 8 bases, the J end lost 0 bases, and 11 bases lay between the germline ends. Germline V gene sequence: CDR1 MNHNS, CDR2 SASEGT. CDR3 residues: CASSPGFSYEQYF. The DNA for the CDR3 is TGTGCCAGCTCTCCAGGGTTCTCCTACGAGCAGTACTTC.

This clone was seen only once. J is TRBJ2-7 and V is TRBV10-2; 10 bases match TRBD2. Per the germline V gene, CDR1 is WSHSY and CDR2 is SAAADI. V gave up 7 bases and J gave up 4 bases; unmatched junction bases: 4. This CDR3 spans 13 amino acids. The CDR3 coding sequence is TGCGCCAGCACTAAGCGGGAGGGATACGAGCAGTACTTC. It encodes CASTKREGYEQYF.

J is TRBJ2-7 and V is TRBV11-2; 7 nucleotides align to TRBD1. V lost 5 bases, J lost 1 base, and 8 bases stayed unmatched. The germline CDR1 and CDR2 sequences are SGHAT and FQNNGV. The CDR3 sequence is 15 residues long. In nucleotides, the CDR3 is TGTGCCAGCAGCCCCTGGCGGACAGGATCCTACGAGCAGTACTTC. It encodes CASSPWRTGSYEQYF.

The CDR3 DNA reads as TGTGCCAGCAGCCGGAGACTAGCGACTACCTACGAGCAGTACTTC. Translated, it gives CASSRRLATTYEQYF. The chain joins TRBV7-2 to TRBJ2-7; TRBD2 agrees at 8 bases. Trimming removed 5 bases from V and 2 bases from J; junction bases left unmatched: 8. The V gene's germline CDR1 is SGHTA and CDR2 FQGNSA. The CDR3 sequence is 15 residues long.

The gene calls are TRBV28 and TRBJ1-1; perhaps TRBD1 as D (5 bases). The germline V and J ends were trimmed by 4 bases and 0 bases, with 15 bases remaining between them. The germline CDR1 and CDR2 sequences are MDHEN and SYDVKM. CDR3 length equals 16 residues. This chain's CDR3 is CASSSYTRGMNTEAFF. The CDR3, as DNA: TGTGCCAGCAGTTCTTACACCCGGGGGATGAACACTGAAGCTTTCTTT.

The chain employs TRBV18 and TRBJ2-7, with D uncertain. The V and J ends lost 6 bases and 1 base respectively, with 13 bases between them. Germline values: CDR1 KGHSH, CDR2 LQKENI. The CDR3 spans 14 residues. The CDR3 coding sequence is TGTGCCAGCTCCCTAGGGCCGGGTTCCTACGAGCAGTACTTC. Translated, it gives CASSLGPGSYEQYF.

This clone was detected once. The chain has TRBV7-9 and TRBJ2-5; TRBD2 agrees at 15 bases. CDR1 is SEHNR and CDR2 is FQNEAQ in the germline V gene (reference sequence). V was pared by 5 bases and J by 2 bases, with 12 bases of the junction left unmatched. This CDR3 region has 19 residues. The CDR3 reads CASSDGLAGGPLTQETQYF. DNA for the CDR3: TGTGCCAGCAGCGACGGACTAGCGGGAGGGCCCTTAACTCAAGAGACCCAGTACTTC.

The chain has TRBV28 and TRBJ2-7; a weak D match, TRBD2 (6 bases). The germline V gene encodes CDR1 MDHEN and CDR2 SYDVKM. The CDR3 runs to 14 residues. V dropped 5 bases and J dropped 3 bases, with 14 bases sitting between them. The DNA for the CDR3 is TGTGCCAGCAGTCCCACTAGCAACCACTACGAGCAGTACTTC. Amino acids: CASSPTSNHYEQYF.

In regard to this clone: Other nucleotide sequences in the sample specify the same CDR3. V is TRBV18 and J is TRBJ1-5; no reliable D call. V was clipped by 2 bases and J by 7 bases, with 6 bases between them. The germline CDR1 and CDR2 sequences are KGHSH and LQKENI. This CDR3 comprises 12 residues. The CDR3 bases are TGTGCCAGCTCACCAAGTGGCCAGCCCCAGCATTTT. Translation: CASSPSGQPQHF.

The chain is built from TRBV10-3 and TRBJ2-7; 12 positions agree with TRBD2. In germline, CDR1 is ENHRY, CDR2 SYGVKD. The CDR3 contains 17 residues. V shed 0 bases and J 3 bases; nucleotides not matched to a gene: 6. The CDR3 region has the DNA TGTGCCATCAGTGAGTCGCCTAGCGGGAGGGGTGGCTACGAGCAGTACTTC. It specifies CAISESPSGRGGYEQYF.

J is TRBJ1-5 and V is TRBV10-3, with TRBD1 matching over 10 bases. The CDR3 runs 17 residues. V was clipped by 3 bases and J by 2 bases; unmatched bases: 7. Germline V gene lookup returns CDR1 ENHRY and CDR2 SYGVKD. CDR3 DNA sequence: TGTGCCATCAGTGACGGGACAGGGGATCGGCGCAATCAGCCCCAGCATTTT. It is translated as CAISDGTGDRRNQPQHF.